This T cell receptor beta chain derives from a study of monozygotic twins with inflammatory bowel disease. Looked up from germline, CDR1 is SGHTA and CDR2 is FQGNSA. This CDR3 region has 14 residues. TCRdb reprocessed the 5' RACE reads and stores each CDR3 protein as one record, lacking DNA. The sample totals around 410,000 distinct CDR3 sequences. Study-wide results and limits: Different subtypes (of T cells) could not be told apart from one another. IBD patients shared fewer clonotypes with others than healthy twins, especially with disease activity. Support was absent for any single strong signal or clonotype linked to IBD.

Comment on this clonotype: Its antigen is unknown.

The sequencing sample was made of blood. The origin of this receptor is a human donor with ulcerative colitis or Crohn's disease, or a healthy co-twin of an affected twin (not recorded which). The J gene is TRBJ1-1, the V gene TRBV7-2. The CDR3 sequence is CASSLLWGETEAFF.